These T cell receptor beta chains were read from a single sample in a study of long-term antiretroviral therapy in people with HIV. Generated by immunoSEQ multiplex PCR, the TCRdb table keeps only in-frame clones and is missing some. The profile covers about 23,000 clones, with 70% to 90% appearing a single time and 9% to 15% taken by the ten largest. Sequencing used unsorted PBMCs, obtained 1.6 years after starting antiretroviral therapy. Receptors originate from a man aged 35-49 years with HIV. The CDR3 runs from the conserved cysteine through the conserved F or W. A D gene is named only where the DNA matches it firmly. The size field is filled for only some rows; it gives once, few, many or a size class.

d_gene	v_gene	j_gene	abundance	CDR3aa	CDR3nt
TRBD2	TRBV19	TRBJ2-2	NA	CASSMVSGHTGELFF	TGTGCCAGTAGTATGGTTAGCGGGCACACCGGGGAGCTGTTTTTT
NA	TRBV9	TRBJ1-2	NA	CASLGRTGYTF	TGTGCCAGCCTAGGGCGGACCGGCTACACCTTC
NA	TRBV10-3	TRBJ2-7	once	CAISDGPPYEQYF	TGTGCCATCAGTGATGGTCCTCCCTACGAGCAGTACTTC
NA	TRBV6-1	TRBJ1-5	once	CASSEGSSNQPQHF	TGTGCCAGCAGTGAAGGATCTAGCAATCAGCCCCAGCATTTT
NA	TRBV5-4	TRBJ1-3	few	CASSHLTGTAGNTIYF	TGTGCCAGCAGCCACTTAACAGGGACCGCCGGAAACACCATATATTTT
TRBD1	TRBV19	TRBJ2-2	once	CASTLPGQGVSGELFF	TGTGCCAGTACCCTCCCGGGACAGGGGGTAAGCGGGGAGCTGTTTTTT
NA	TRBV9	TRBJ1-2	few	CASSVDQWIYGYTF	TGTGCCAGCAGCGTAGATCAGTGGATCTATGGCTACACCTTC
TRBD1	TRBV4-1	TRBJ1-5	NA	CASSQDLQQGLSNQPQHF	TGCGCCAGCAGCCAAGACCTACAACAGGGGCTAAGCAATCAGCCCCAGCATTTT
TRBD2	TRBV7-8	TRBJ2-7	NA	CASSLSGGGSYEQYF	TGTGCCAGCAGCTTATCGGGCGGGGGGTCCTACGAGCAGTACTTC
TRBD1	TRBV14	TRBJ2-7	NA	CASRPTGGLAYEQYF	TGTGCCAGCAGACCAACAGGGGGCCTTGCCTACGAGCAGTACTTC
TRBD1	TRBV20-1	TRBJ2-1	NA	CSADRGNEQFF	TGCAGTGCGGACAGGGGTAATGAGCAGTTCTTC
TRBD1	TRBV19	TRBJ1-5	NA	CASSIGTGDQPQHF	TGTGCCAGTAGTATAGGGACAGGGGATCAGCCCCAGCATTTT
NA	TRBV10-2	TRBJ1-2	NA	CASMGGGLNYGYTF	TGCGCCAGCATGGGTGGAGGGCTAAACTATGGCTACACCTTC
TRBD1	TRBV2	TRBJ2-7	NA	CASSVGQGATYEQYF	TGTGCCAGCAGTGTGGGACAGGGGGCGACCTACGAGCAGTACTTC
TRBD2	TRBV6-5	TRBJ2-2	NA	CASSSGGNTGELFF	TGTGCCAGCAGTAGCGGGGGGAACACCGGGGAGCTGTTTTTT
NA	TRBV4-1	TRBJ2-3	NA	CASSQALVGPPSTDTQYF	TGCGCCAGCAGCCAAGCATTAGTGGGACCCCCTAGCACAGATACGCAGTATTTT
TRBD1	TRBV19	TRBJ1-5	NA	CASSIWAGGISNQPQHF	TGTGCCAGTAGTATTTGGGCAGGGGGCATAAGCAATCAGCCCCAGCATTTT
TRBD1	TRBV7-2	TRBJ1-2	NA	CASSPGQGLFSYGYTF	TGTGCCAGCAGCCCGGGACAGGGCTTGTTTAGCTATGGCTACACCTTC
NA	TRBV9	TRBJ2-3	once	CASSVDGTSTDTQYF	TGTGCCAGCAGCGTAGATGGGACTAGCACAGATACGCAGTATTTT
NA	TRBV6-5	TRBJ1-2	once	CASSLIEANYGYTF	TGTGCCAGCAGTCTGATAGAGGCTAACTATGGCTACACCTTC
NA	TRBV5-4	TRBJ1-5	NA	CASSLVRVPNQPQHF	TGTGCCAGCAGCTTGGTAAGAGTCCCCAATCAGCCCCAGCATTTT
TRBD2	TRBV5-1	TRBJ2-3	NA	CASSLKTSGSTDTQYF	TGCGCCAGCAGCTTGAAGACTAGCGGTAGCACAGATACGCAGTATTTT
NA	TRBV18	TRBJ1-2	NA	CASSPRTDSNYGYTF	TGTGCCAGCTCACCCCGGACAGACTCTAACTATGGCTACACCTTC
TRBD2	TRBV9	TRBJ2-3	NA	CASSVRAGGTDTQYF	TGTGCCAGCAGCGTACGAGCGGGAGGCACAGATACGCAGTATTTT
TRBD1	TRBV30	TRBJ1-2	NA	CAWSVRGQGNGYTF	TGTGCCTGGAGTGTTAGGGGACAGGGGAATGGCTACACCTTC
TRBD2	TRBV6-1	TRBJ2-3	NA	CASSELAGRTDTQYF	TGTGCCAGCAGTGAGCTAGCGGGGCGCACAGATACGCAGTATTTT
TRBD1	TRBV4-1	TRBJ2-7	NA	CASSQATLDPGTVKNEQYF	TGCGCCAGCAGCCAAGCCACCTTAGACCCCGGGACAGTTAAGAACGAGCAGTACTTC
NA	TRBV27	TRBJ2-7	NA	CASSTKGQFSYEQYF	TGTGCCAGCAGTACTAAGGGGCAGTTCTCCTACGAGCAGTACTTC
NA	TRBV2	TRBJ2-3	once	CASSGAGAPALGALTDTQYF	TGTGCCAGCAGCGGGGCGGGGGCCCCGGCGCTAGGAGCCCTCACAGATACGCAGTATTTT
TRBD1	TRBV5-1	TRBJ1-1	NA	CASSFIGTGNTEAFF	TGCGCCAGCAGCTTTATCGGGACAGGGAACACTGAAGCTTTCTTT
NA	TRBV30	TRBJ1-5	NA	CAWSVGAAHNQPQHF	TGTGCCTGGAGTGTAGGGGCAGCCCACAATCAGCCCCAGCATTTT
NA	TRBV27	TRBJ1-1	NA	CASSHLYGNTEAFF	TGTGCCAGCAGCCACCTATACGGGAACACTGAAGCTTTCTTT